The 8 T cell receptor beta chains given below trace back to one sample, sequenced in a study of CXCR3-negative and CXCR3-positive naive CD8 T cells. UMI-labeled 5' RACE TRB cDNA libraries were prepared from the cells. TCRdb reprocessed the 5' RACE reads and stores each CDR3 protein as one record, lacking DNA. In all, the sample yields roughly 8,000 distinct CDR3 sequences. Sequencing was carried out using naive CXCR3- CD8+ T cells from blood. Subset of the sample: CD45RO-CCR7+CD27+CD95- naive CD8+ T cells lacking CXCR3 (TNR3-). The receptors originated from a human donor in good health. Some clones in this sample may be carry-over from other donors' samples.

This chain joins TRBV2 and TRBJ2-1; the D call from TCRdb, TRBD2, cannot be confirmed without DNA. Germline V gives CDR1 SNHLY, CDR2 FYNNEI. The CDR3 runs to 15 residues. CDR3 sequence: CASSEGSSGSYEQFF.

This clonotype is called medium-sized based on its frequency. The CDR3 protein is CASSFFLGGRHDSYNEQFF. V is TRBV12-3 or TRBV12-4 and J is TRBJ2-1; TCRdb gives TRBD2 as the D gene, but with no DNA this cannot be confirmed. This CDR3 has 19 amino acids.

This clonotype is deemed medium-sized by its frequency. The chain is built from TRBV21-1 and TRBJ1-2; TCRdb's D call, TRBD1, is unchecked because there is no DNA. TRBV21-1 constitutes a pseudogene. The CDR3 totals 14 residues. This CDR3 reads CASTPRTDNYGYTF.

J is TRBJ2-1 and V is TRBV11-3; there is no DNA to check the TCRdb D call of TRBD2. This CDR3 is 15 amino acids long. Germline assignment: CDR1 SGHNT and CDR2 YENEEA. CDR3 region: CASSPRDSRGDEQFF.

The CDR3 reads CASSLGLAANNEQFF. The rearrangement uses TRBV28 and TRBJ2-1; TCRdb calls TRBD2, which cannot be checked without DNA. CDR1 MDHEN and CDR2 SYDVKM come from the germline V gene. CDR3 size: 15 residues. The full variable domain, completed using reference TRBV28 and TRBJ2-1, is DVKVTQSSRYLVKRTGEKVFLECVQDMDHENMFWYRQDPGLGLRLIYFSYDVKMKEKGDIPEGYSVSREKKERFSLILESASTNQTSMYLCASSLGLAANNEQFFGPGTRLTVL.

This clonotype is called medium-sized based on its frequency. The genes are TRBV20-1 and TRBJ2-1. The germline V gene encodes CDR1 DFQATT and CDR2 SNEGSKA (reference sequence). CDR3 length: 12 amino acids. CDR3 sequence reads: CSARGFYNEQFF.

According to its frequency, this clonotype is medium-sized. This sequence joins TRBV7-8 and TRBJ2-3. Germline V gives CDR1 SGHVS, CDR2 FQNEAQ. This CDR3 region has 14 residues. Here the CDR3 reads CASSLLGGTDTQYF.

The genes are TRBV29-1 and TRBJ1-2; as DNA is missing, the TRBD1 call by TCRdb cannot be tested. Germline-derived CDR1 and CDR2 are SQVTM and ANQGSEA. The CDR3 contains 13 residues. The CDR3 sequence: CSVDTGEHYGYTF. The variable domain in full, completed from reference TRBV29-1 and TRBJ1-2, reads SAVISQKPSRDICQRGTSLTIQCQVDSQVTMMFWYRQQPGQSLTLIATANQGSEATYESGFVIDKFPISRPNLTFSTLTVSNMSPEDSSIYLCSVDTGEHYGYTFGSGTRLTVV.